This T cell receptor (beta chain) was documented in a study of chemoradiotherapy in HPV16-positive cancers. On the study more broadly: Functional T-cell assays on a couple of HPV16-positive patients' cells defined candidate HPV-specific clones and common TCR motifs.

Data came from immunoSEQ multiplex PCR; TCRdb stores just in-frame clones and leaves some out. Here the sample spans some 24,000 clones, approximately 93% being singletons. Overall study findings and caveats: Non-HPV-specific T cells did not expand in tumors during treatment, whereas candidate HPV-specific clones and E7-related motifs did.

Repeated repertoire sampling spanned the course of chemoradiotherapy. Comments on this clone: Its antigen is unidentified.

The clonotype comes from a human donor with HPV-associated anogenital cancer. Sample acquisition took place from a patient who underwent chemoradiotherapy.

The CDR3 loop is CASSPLAEGDTQYF. CDR3 coding DNA: TGCGCCAGCAGTCCCCTAGCGGAGGGAGATACGCAGTATTTT. The rearrangement links TRBV5-1 to TRBJ2-3, with 7 bases that match TRBD2. V gave up 5 bases and J gave up 5 bases; unmatched junction bases: 8. Germline V gives CDR1 SGHRS, CDR2 YFSETQ. CDR3 length: 14 amino acids.